A selection of T cell receptor beta chains follows, all from one sample in a study of T cells in Graves' hyperthyroidism and ophthalmopathy. In TCRdb, the multiplex PCR reads were re-called with MiXCR into one record per CDR3 protein. The sample holds 660,000 or so distinct CDR3 sequences; approximately 42% are singletons and the top ten take 7% to 7.5%. Source material: peripheral blood or thyroid tissue (not recorded which). These TCRs come from an adult man with Graves' disease, either hyperthyroidism or ophthalmopathy (not recorded which). CDR3s include the opening cysteine and the closing phenylalanine or tryptophan. The D gene is left open where the match is weak. The size field is filled for only some rows; it gives once, few, many or a size class.

V	D	J	size	CDR3	DNA
TRBV2	NA	TRBJ1-6	NA	CASSTTAKSTLHF	TGTGCCAGCAGTACGACCGCAAAGTCGACCCTCCACTTT
TRBV24-1	TRBD1	TRBJ1-2	many	CATSDYRGQGGYTF	TGTGCCACCAGTGATTACAGGGGGCAGGGTGGCTACACCTTC
TRBV11-2	TRBD1	TRBJ1-1	few	CASSLARGATEAFF	TGTGCCAGCAGCTTAGCCAGGGGGGCCACTGAAGCTTTCTTT
TRBV29-1	NA	TRBJ2-7	NA	CSSPESSYEQYF	TGCAGTTCCCCAGAGAGCTCCTACGAGCAGTACTTC
TRBV29-1	NA	TRBJ1-2	many	CSVEGTDDGYTF	TGCAGCGTTGAAGGGACGGATGATGGCTACACCTTC
TRBV2	NA	TRBJ1-5	many	CASSDQTGGGQPQHF	TGTGCCAGCAGTGACCAGACGGGAGGTGGGCAGCCCCAGCATTTT
TRBV19	TRBD1	TRBJ1-1	few	CASRLGQGNTEAFF	TGTGCCAGTAGGTTGGGACAGGGGAACACTGAAGCTTTCTTT
TRBV29-1	TRBD1	TRBJ1-2	NA	CSAGDRIVYGYTF	TGCAGCGCCGGGGACAGGATTGTTTATGGCTACACCTTC
TRBV6-5	NA	TRBJ1-1	NA	CASSYDTSQNTEAFF	TGTGCCAGCAGTTACGATACATCACAGAACACTGAAGCTTTCTTT
TRBV9	NA	TRBJ1-1	few	CASSVGRRGTEAFF	TGTGCCAGCAGCGTAGGACGGAGAGGGACTGAAGCTTTCTTT
TRBV29-1	NA	TRBJ2-7	NA	CSVETGFYEQYF	TGCAGCGTTGAAACGGGCTTCTACGAGCAGTACTTC
TRBV2	TRBD1	TRBJ1-2	NA	CASGEGARPSYTF	TGTGCCAGCGGTGAGGGGGCGCGACCGAGCTACACCTTC